This T cell receptor beta chain came from a study of cytomegalovirus exposure and HLA in healthy donors. CDR1 MNHEY and CDR2 SMNVEV come from the germline V gene (reference sequence). The CDR3 loop spans 15 amino acids. Trimming left V 8 bases short and J 1 base short, with 15 bases between. This clone was found once. PCR amplification relied on 60 Vbeta primers (plus 13 Jbeta primers). Repertoires were generated with immunoSEQ multiplex PCR, while TCRdb's copy carries only in-frame clones and drops some. Here the sample spans under 200,000 clones, about 76% being singletons. The sequencing sample was made of PBMCs. The chain employs TRBV27 and TRBJ2-1, with D perhaps matching TRBD1 (5 bases). The TCR was taken from a woman aged 18 to 35 in good health and CMV-seropositive. The CDR3 DNA is TGTGCCAGCGGGCAGGGTAGCAGTTCCTACAATGAGCAGTTCTTC. It specifies CASGQGSSSYNEQFF.